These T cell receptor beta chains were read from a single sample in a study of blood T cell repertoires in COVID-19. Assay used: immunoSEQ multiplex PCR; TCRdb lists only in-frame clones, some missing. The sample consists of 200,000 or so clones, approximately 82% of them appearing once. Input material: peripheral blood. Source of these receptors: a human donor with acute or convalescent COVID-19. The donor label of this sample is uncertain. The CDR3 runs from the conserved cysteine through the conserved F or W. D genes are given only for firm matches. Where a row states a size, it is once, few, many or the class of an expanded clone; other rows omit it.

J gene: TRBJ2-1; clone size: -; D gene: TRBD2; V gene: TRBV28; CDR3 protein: CASSSASSGSYNEQFF; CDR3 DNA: TGTGCCAGCAGTTCCGCCTCTAGCGGCTCCTACAATGAGCAGTTCTTC
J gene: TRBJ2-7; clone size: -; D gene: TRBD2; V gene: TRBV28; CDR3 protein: CASPPPTSGTLTEQYF; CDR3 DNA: TGTGCCAGCCCCCCCCCGACTAGCGGGACACTTACCGAGCAGTACTTC
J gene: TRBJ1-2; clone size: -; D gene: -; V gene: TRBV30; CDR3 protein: CAWNQGSGYTF; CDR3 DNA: TGTGCCTGGAACCAGGGATCTGGCTACACCTTC
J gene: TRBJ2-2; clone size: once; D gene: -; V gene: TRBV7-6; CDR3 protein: CASSLLTSSTGELFF; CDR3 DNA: TGTGCCAGCAGCTTACTGACATCCTCCACCGGGGAGCTGTTTTTT
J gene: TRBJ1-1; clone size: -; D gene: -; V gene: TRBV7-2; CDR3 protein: CASSLEGGLTNTEAFF; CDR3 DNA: TGTGCCAGCAGCTTAGAGGGGGGGCTCACGAACACTGAAGCTTTCTTT
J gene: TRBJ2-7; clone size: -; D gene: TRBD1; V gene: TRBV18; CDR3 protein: CASSPVAGGEQYF; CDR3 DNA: TGTGCCAGCTCACCCGTGGCAGGGGGCGAGCAGTACTTC
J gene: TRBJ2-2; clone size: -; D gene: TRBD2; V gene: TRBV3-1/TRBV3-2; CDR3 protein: CASSQDSAGVDTGELFF; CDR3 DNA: TGTGCCAGCAGCCAAGATTCTGCGGGAGTAGACACCGGGGAGCTGTTTTTT
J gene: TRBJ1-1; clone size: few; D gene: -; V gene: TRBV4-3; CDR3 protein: CASSQGLVNTEAFF; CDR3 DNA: TGCGCCAGCAGCCAAGGGCTGGTGAACACTGAAGCTTTCTTT
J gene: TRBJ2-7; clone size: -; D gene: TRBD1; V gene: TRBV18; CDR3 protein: CASSPPGTGPSSYEQYF; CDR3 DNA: TGTGCCAGCTCACCGCCCGGGACAGGCCCTAGCTCCTACGAGCAGTACTTC
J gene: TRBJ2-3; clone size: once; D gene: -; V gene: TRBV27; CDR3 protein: CASSPRGDTQYF; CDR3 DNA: TGTGCCAGCAGTCCACGAGGAGATACGCAGTATTTT
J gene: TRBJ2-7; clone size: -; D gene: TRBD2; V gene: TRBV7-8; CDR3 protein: CASSRLGTSDSYEQYF; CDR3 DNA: TGTGCCAGCAGCCGCCTCGGGACTAGCGATTCCTACGAGCAGTACTTC
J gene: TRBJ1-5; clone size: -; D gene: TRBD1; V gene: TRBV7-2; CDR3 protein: CASSLDRGYNQPQHF; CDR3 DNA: TGTGCCAGCAGCTTAGACAGGGGATACAATCAGCCCCAGCATTTT
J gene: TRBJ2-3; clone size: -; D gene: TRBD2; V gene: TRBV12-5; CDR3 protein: CASGSGLAPTSTDTQYF; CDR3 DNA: TGTGCTAGTGGTTCCGGACTAGCACCCACTAGCACAGATACGCAGTATTTT
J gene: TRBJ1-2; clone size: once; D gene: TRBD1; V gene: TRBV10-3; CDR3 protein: CAISWAGQGQGGYTF; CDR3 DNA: TGTGCCATCAGTTGGGCGGGACAGGGGCAAGGTGGCTACACCTTC
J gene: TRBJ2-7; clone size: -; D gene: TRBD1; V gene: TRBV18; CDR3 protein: CASSTGTVSYEQYF; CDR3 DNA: TGTGCCAGCTCAACCGGGACAGTCTCCTACGAGCAGTACTTC
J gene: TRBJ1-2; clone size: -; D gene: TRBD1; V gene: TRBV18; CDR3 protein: CASSPPGTANYGYTF; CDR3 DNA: TGTGCCAGCTCACCTCCCGGGACAGCTAACTATGGCTACACCTTC
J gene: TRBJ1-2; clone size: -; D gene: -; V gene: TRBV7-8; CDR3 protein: CASSLSAGTRYGYTF; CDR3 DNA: TGTGCCAGCAGCTTATCGGCGGGGACTAGATATGGCTACACCTTC